These T cell receptor beta chains were read from a single sample in a study of PD-L1 blockade in urothelial cancer. Data came from immunoSEQ multiplex PCR; TCRdb stores just in-frame clones and leaves some out. The sample includes approximately 38,000 clones, around 89% of them seen just once. The sample in question was PBMCs, obtained around atezolizumab (anti-PD-L1) treatment. The origin of the receptors is a man between 60 and 70 years old with urothelial cancer. CDR3s include the opening cysteine and the closing phenylalanine or tryptophan. D genes are given only for firm matches. Where a row states a size, it is once, few, many or the class of an expanded clone; other rows omit it.

NA	few	TRBJ2-5	TRBV28	TGTGCCAGCAGTTTGGGGCGGGGACCCCAAGAGACCCAGTACTTC	CASSLGRGPQETQYF
NA	NA	TRBJ1-6	TRBV27	TGTGCCAGCAGTTTCGGGGCAGGGGAGAATTCACCCCTCCACTTT	CASSFGAGENSPLHF
NA	NA	TRBJ1-1	TRBV7-9	TGTGCCAGCAGCCGGGGGGGGGCTTTCTTT	CASSRGGAFF
TRBD1	NA	TRBJ2-5	TRBV7-2	TGTGCCAGCAGCCACTCCGGAGGACAGGTCCAAGAGACCCAGTACTTC	CASSHSGGQVQETQYF
TRBD1	NA	TRBJ2-2	TRBV5-1	TGCGCCAGCAGCACGACAGGGACCACCGGGGAGCTGTTTTTT	CASSTTGTTGELFF
NA	NA	TRBJ2-2	TRBV7-2	TGTGCCAGCAGACCACCAGGACTTCCGAACACCGGGGAGCTGTTTTTT	CASRPPGLPNTGELFF
TRBD2	few	TRBJ2-1	TRBV9	TGTGCCAGCAGCGTAGGAGCGGGGGTGTACAATGAGCAGTTCTTC	CASSVGAGVYNEQFF
NA	NA	TRBJ1-6	TRBV6-4	TGTGCCAGCAGTGACGGGGGGAATTCACCCCTCCACTTT	CASSDGGNSPLHF
TRBD2	NA	TRBJ2-3	TRBV30	TGTGCCTGGACTAGCGGGAGGACCGATACGCAGTATTTT	CAWTSGRTDTQYF
NA	NA	TRBJ1-5	TRBV4-1	TGCGCCAGCAGCCAAGATTGGGCACAGATCCTTCAGCCCCAGCATTTT	CASSQDWAQILQPQHF
NA	NA	TRBJ1-2	TRBV2	TGTGCCAGCAGTCTGACAGAACGGATTGGCTACACCTTC	CASSLTERIGYTF
TRBD2	NA	TRBJ2-1	TRBV5-4	TGTGCCAGCAGGCCCCCCGGGGGGAGCACCTACAATGAGCAGTTCTTC	CASRPPGGSTYNEQFF
NA	NA	TRBJ1-6	TRBV6-5	TGTGCCAGCAGTTTCAGGGTATATAATTCACCCCTCCACTTT	CASSFRVYNSPLHF
TRBD2	NA	TRBJ2-5	TRBV11-2	TGTGCCAGCAGCTTACAACTAGCGGGGGGAGAGACCCAGTACTTC	CASSLQLAGGETQYF
TRBD2	NA	TRBJ2-2	TRBV7-9	TGTGCCAGCCGGGACGGGGTTAGCGGGACCGGGGAGCTGTTTTTT	CASRDGVSGTGELFF
NA	NA	TRBJ2-5	TRBV7-2	TGTGCCAGCAACCTAGCTAGCCAAGAGACCCAGTACTTC	CASNLASQETQYF
NA	NA	TRBJ1-4	TRBV6-1	TGTGCCAGCCAGGGTCTGGCCCGGGAAAAACTGTTTTTT	CASQGLAREKLFF
NA	NA	TRBJ1-4	TRBV5-1	TGCGCCAGCAGCTACGCCGGAACTAATGAAAAACTGTTTTTT	CASSYAGTNEKLFF
NA	NA	TRBJ1-1	TRBV18	TGTGCCAGCTCACCAGGAGGGGCACAAGCTTTCTTT	CASSPGGAQAFF
NA	NA	TRBJ2-7	TRBV6-6	TGTGCCACCGGGAGATCGAGGGCGGGGACCTCCTACGAGCAGTACTTC	CATGRSRAGTSYEQYF
NA	NA	TRBJ1-1	TRBV10-3	TGTGCCATCTATAGGAACACTGAAGCTTTCTTT	CAIYRNTEAFF
TRBD2	NA	TRBJ2-5	TRBV7-2	TGTGCCAGCAGCTTACTTAGCGGGGGGGAAGAGACCCAGTACTTC	CASSLLSGGEETQYF
TRBD1	few	TRBJ1-2	TRBV29-1	TGCAGCGTTAGGGACAGCTATGGCTACACCTTC	CSVRDSYGYTF
NA	NA	TRBJ2-3	TRBV5-6	TGTGCCAGCAGCCATACAGGGAGCACAGATACGCAGTATTTT	CASSHTGSTDTQYF
NA	NA	TRBJ1-1	TRBV7-3	TGTGCCAGCAGCTCACAGGGGAACACTGAAGCTTTCTTT	CASSSQGNTEAFF
NA	few	TRBJ2-2	TRBV9	TGTGCCAGCAGCGCTATAGTGAACACCGGGGAGCTGTTTTTT	CASSAIVNTGELFF
NA	NA	TRBJ2-7	TRBV30	TGTGCCTGGAGTCGGGGTGTCGGCGAGCAGTACTTC	CAWSRGVGEQYF
NA	NA	TRBJ2-7	TRBV7-2	TGTGCCAGCAGCTGGAACAGGGCTTCCTACGAGCAGTACTTC	CASSWNRASYEQYF
TRBD1	NA	TRBJ1-2	TRBV11-2	TGTGCCAGCAGCTCACACGACAGGGGTCGGGGCTACACCTTC	CASSSHDRGRGYTF
NA	NA	TRBJ1-1	TRBV27	TGTGCCAGCAGTTTCCTTAAGAACACTGAAGCTTTCTTT	CASSFLKNTEAFF
NA	NA	TRBJ2-3	TRBV7-9	TGTGCCAGCAGCTTTGGCCTGAGCACAGATACGCAGTATTTT	CASSFGLSTDTQYF
NA	once	TRBJ1-6	TRBV6-5	TGTGCCAGCAGGTTGGACGGCGGGGCACCCCTCCACTTT	CASRLDGGAPLHF
NA	NA	TRBJ2-3	TRBV14	TGTGCCAGCGGTACTTCGACTCGGCTCACAGATACGCAGTATTTT	CASGTSTRLTDTQYF
TRBD2	NA	TRBJ2-5	TRBV15	TGTGCCACCACCACGACTAGCGCCACCGGGGAGACCCAGTACTTC	CATTTTSATGETQYF
NA	NA	TRBJ2-7	TRBV7-2	TGTGCCAGCAGCTTAGGCGGGGCGACAACCTACGAGCAGTACTTC	CASSLGGATTYEQYF
NA	NA	TRBJ2-3	TRBV9	TGTGCCAGCAGCGAGAGCCTACTCGCAGATACGCAGTATTTT	CASSESLLADTQYF
TRBD1	NA	TRBJ2-7	TRBV19	TGTGCCAGTAGTAAATTGGGGACAGGTGGTCTCCACGAGCAGTACTTC	CASSKLGTGGLHEQYF
NA	NA	TRBJ1-1	TRBV19	TGTGCCAGTAGTGCCTCGGGGGGCAGGGTCGAAGCTTTCTTT	CASSASGGRVEAFF
TRBD1	NA	TRBJ2-7	TRBV10-1	TGCGCCAGCAGCGAGACAGGGACCCACGAGCAGTACTTC	CASSETGTHEQYF
NA	NA	TRBJ2-7	TRBV7-8	TGTGCCAGCAGCCCAGGGGAGCTAGAGCAGTACTTC	CASSPGELEQYF
TRBD1	NA	TRBJ2-7	TRBV12-5	TGTGCTAGTGGTTTCTTCCGGGACAGGGGGCTCGAGCAGTACTTC	CASGFFRDRGLEQYF
NA	NA	TRBJ2-7	TRBV27	TGTGCCAGCAGTTCACAGGGTCGTGAGCAGTACTTC	CASSSQGREQYF
NA	NA	TRBJ2-7	TRBV5-1	TGCGCCAGCAGCCAATCAGGGGTGGGTTACGAGCAGTACTTC	CASSQSGVGYEQYF
TRBD1	NA	TRBJ2-7	TRBV28	TGTGCCAGCAGTTTAACAGGGGCGGTGGTATACGAGCAGTACTTC	CASSLTGAVVYEQYF
TRBD2	NA	TRBJ2-2	TRBV28	TGTGCCAGCAGTACCCTCGGGACTAGCGGGGTCCCCAGGGGGACCGGGGAGCTGTTTTTT	CASSTLGTSGVPRGTGELFF
TRBD2	NA	TRBJ2-1	TRBV6-4	TGTGCCAGCAGTGAGATCGCGGGAGGGCAGTTCTTC	CASSEIAGGQFF
NA	NA	TRBJ1-2	TRBV19	TGTGCCAGTACTTCAATCTTACGTACTGGCTATGGCTACACCTTC	CASTSILRTGYGYTF
NA	NA	TRBJ2-7	TRBV5-1	TGCGCCAGCAGGCCAGGGTCATCGGACGAGCAGTACTTC	CASRPGSSDEQYF
NA	NA	TRBJ1-6	TRBV4-3	TGCGCCAGCAGCCAAGATTTTAAGGCCGGGGCGGGAAATTCACCCCTCCACTTT	CASSQDFKAGAGNSPLHF